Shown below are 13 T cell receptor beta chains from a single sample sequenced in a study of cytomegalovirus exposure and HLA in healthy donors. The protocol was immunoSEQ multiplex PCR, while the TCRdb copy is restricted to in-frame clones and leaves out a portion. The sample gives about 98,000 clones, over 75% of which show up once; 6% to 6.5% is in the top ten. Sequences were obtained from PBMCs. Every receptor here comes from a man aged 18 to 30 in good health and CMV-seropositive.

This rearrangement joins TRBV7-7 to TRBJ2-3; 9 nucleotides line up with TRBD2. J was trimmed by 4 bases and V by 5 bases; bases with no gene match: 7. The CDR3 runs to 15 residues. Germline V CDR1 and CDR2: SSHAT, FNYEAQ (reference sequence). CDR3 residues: CASSQTGLAPDTQYF. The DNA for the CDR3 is TGTGCCAGCAGCCAAACGGGACTAGCCCCAGATACGCAGTATTTT.

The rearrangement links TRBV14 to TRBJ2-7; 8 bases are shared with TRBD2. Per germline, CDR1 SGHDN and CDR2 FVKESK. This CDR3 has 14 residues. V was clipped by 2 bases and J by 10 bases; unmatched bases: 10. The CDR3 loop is CASSQTGTRISQYF. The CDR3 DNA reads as TGTGCCAGCAGCCAAACCGGGACTAGAATAAGTCAGTACTTC.

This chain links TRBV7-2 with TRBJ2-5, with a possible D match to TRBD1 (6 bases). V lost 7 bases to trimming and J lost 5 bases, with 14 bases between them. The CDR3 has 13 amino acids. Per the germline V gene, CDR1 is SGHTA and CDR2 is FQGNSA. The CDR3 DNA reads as TGTGCCAGCACTCTAGGGGGTAGGGAGACCCAGTACTTC. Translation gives CASTLGGRETQYF.

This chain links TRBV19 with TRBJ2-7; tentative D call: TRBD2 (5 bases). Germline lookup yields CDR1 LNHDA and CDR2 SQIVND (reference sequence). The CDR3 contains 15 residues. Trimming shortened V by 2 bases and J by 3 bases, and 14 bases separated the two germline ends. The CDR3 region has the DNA TGTGCCAGTAGTATAACGACGGGGTGGGACTACGAGCAGTACTTC. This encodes CASSITTGWDYEQYF.

The CDR3 sequence: CASSLNRDFYNEQFF. The CDR3, as DNA: TGTGCCAGCAGCTTAAACCGGGACTTCTACAATGAGCAGTTCTTC. The chain joins TRBV7-9 to TRBJ2-1, with D perhaps matching TRBD2 (6 bases). Trimming pared 2 bases from V and 3 bases from J, leaving 11 bases between. The CDR3 has 15 amino acids. The germline V gene has CDR1 SEHNR and CDR2 FQNEAQ (reference sequence).

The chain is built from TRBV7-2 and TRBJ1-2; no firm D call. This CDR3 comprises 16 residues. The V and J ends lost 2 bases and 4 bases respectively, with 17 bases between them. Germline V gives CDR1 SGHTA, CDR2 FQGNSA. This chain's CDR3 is CASSLWGELRIYGYTF. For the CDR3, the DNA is TGTGCCAGCAGCTTATGGGGAGAGTTGCGGATCTATGGCTACACCTTC.

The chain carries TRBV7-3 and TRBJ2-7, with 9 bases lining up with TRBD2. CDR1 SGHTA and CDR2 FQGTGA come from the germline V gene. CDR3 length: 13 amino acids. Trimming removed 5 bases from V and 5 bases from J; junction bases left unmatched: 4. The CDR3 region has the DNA TGTGCCAGCAGCGTTAGCGGGAGACACGAGCAGTACTTC. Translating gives CASSVSGRHEQYF. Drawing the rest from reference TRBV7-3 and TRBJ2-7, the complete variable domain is GAGVSQTPSNKVTEKGKYVELRCDPISGHTALYWYRQSLGQGPEFLIYFQGTGAADDSGLPNDRFFAVRPEGSVSTLKIQRTERGDSAVYLCASSVSGRHEQYFGPGTRLTVT.

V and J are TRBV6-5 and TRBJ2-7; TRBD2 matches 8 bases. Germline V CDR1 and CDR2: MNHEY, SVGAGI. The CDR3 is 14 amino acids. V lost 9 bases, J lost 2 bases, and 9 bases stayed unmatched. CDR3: CASTREAGAYEQYF. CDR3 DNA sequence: TGTGCCAGTACGCGGGAGGCAGGCGCCTACGAGCAGTACTTC.

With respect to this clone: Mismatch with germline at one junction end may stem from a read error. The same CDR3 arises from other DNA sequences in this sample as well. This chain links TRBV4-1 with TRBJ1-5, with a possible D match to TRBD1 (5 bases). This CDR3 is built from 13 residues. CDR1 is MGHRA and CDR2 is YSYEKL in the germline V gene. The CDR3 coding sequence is TGTGCCAGCAGCCAAGATCAGGGTCAGCCCCAGCATTTT. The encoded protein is CASSQDQGQPQHF.

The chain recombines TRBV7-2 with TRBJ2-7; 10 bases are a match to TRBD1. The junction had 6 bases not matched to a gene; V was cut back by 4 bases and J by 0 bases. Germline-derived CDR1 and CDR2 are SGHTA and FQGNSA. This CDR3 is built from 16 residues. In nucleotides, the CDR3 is TGTGCCAGCAGCTACCTCGGGACAGGGGTCTCCTACGAGCAGTACTTC. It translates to CASSYLGTGVSYEQYF.

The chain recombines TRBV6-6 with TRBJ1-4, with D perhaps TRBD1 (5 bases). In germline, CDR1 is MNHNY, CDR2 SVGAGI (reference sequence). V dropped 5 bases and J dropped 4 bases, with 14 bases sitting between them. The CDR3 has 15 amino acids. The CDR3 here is CASSIYGGDNEKLFF. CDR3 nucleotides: TGTGCCAGCAGTATCTACGGGGGGGATAATGAAAAACTGTTTTTT.

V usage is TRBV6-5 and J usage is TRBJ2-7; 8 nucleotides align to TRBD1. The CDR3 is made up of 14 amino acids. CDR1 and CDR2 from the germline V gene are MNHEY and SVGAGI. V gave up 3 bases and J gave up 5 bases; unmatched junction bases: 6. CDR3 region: CASSYQGARNEQYF. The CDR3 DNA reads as TGTGCCAGCAGTTATCAGGGGGCAAGGAACGAGCAGTACTTC.

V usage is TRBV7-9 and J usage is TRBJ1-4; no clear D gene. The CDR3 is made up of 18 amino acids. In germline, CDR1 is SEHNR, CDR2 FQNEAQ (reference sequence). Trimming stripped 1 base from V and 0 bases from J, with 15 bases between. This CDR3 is CASSLGITERTTNEKLFF. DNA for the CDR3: TGTGCCAGCAGCTTAGGGATCACAGAGAGAACAACTAATGAAAAACTGTTTTTT.